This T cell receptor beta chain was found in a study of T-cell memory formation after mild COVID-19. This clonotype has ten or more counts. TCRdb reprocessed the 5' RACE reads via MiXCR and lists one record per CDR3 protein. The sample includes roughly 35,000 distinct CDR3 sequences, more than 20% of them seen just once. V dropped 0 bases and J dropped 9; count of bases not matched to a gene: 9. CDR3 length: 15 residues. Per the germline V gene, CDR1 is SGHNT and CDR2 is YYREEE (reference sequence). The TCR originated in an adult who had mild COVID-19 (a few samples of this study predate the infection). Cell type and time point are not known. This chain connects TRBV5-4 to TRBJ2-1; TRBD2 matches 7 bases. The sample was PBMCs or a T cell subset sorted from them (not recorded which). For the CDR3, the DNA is TGTGCCAGCAGCTTGGGAGGGGCGGGAGTAGGTGAGCAGTTCTTC. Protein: CASSLGGAGVGEQFF.